This TCR beta chain was observed in a study of blood T cells in healthy people across ages. Study-level points and caveats: In older individuals, TCR beta diversity per million T cells was lower, falling roughly linearly with age.

On this clonotype: Its antigen is unknown.

Each sample had at least 6 million PBMCs isolated. The authors ran a second PCR of roughly 6 to 12 cycles using a sample-barcoded 5' primer and a J-beta primer mix. Each sample yielded at least 2.5 million CDR3-containing paired-end reads. A single record per CDR3 protein comes from TCRdb applying MiXCR to the 5' RACE reads. Found here are around 1.5 million distinct CDR3 sequences, approximately 59% of them singletons; the top ten hold 5.5% to 8%. V shed 6 bases, J shed 1 base, and the junction held 8 bases outside the gene matches. Looked up from germline, CDR1 is SQVTM and CDR2 is ANQGSEA. The CDR3 has 14 amino acids.

This TCR was recovered from a man aged 18 to 30 in good health. The chain recombines TRBV29-1 with TRBJ1-2; 7 nucleotides align to TRBD1. The sequencing input was blood. CDR3 nucleotides: TGCAGCGTACCCGAACAGGGGCGTAACTATGGCTACACCTTC. Translating it yields CSVPEQGRNYGYTF. The full variable domain, rest sourced from reference TRBV29-1 and TRBJ1-2, is SAVISQKPSRDICQRGTSLTIQCQVDSQVTMMFWYRQQPGQSLTLIATANQGSEATYESGFVIDKFPISRPNLTFSTLTVSNMSPEDSSIYLCSVPEQGRNYGYTFGSGTRLTVV.